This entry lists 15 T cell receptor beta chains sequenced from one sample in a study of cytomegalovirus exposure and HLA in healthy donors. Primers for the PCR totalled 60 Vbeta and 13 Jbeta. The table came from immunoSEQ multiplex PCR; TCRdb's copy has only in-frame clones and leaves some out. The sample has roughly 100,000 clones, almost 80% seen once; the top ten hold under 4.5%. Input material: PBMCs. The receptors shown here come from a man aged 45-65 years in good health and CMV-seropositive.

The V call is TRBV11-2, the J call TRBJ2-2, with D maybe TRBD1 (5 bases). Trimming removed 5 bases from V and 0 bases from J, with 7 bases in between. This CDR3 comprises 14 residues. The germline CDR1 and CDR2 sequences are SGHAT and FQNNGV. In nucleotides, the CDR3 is TGTGCCAGCAGCCCAGGGACGAACACCGGGGAGCTGTTTTTT. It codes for CASSPGTNTGELFF.

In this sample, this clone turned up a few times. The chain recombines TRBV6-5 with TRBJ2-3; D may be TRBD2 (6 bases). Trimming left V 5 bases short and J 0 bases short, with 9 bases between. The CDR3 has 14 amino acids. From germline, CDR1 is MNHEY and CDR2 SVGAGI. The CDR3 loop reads CASSPGLSTDTQYF. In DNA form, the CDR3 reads TGTGCCAGCAGTCCGGGACTCAGCACAGATACGCAGTATTTT.

The CDR3 sequence: CASRGQALMGTGELFF. DNA for the CDR3: TGTGCCAGCAGAGGACAGGCCCTGATGGGGACCGGGGAGCTGTTTTTT. The J gene is TRBJ2-2, the V gene TRBV4-2; 7 bases are shared with TRBD1. There are 16 residues in the CDR3. The ends lost 6 bases at V and 5 bases at J; junction bases unmatched: 12. Germline-derived CDR1 and CDR2 are LGHNA and YNFKEQ.

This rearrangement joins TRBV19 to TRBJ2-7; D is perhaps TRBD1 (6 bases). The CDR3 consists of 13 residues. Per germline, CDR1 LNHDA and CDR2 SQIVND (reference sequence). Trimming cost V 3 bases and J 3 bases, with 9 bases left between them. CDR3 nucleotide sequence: TGTGCCAGTAGTATGGGGGCCCTCTACGAGCAGTACTTC. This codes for CASSMGALYEQYF.

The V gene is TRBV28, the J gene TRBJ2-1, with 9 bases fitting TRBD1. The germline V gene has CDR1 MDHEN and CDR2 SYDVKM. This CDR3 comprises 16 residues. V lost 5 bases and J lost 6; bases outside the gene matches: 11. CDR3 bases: TGTGCCAGCAGTCAGACGGGACAGGGTCAAGTCAATGAGCAGTTCTTC. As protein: CASSQTGQGQVNEQFF. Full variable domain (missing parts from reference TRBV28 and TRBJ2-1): DVKVTQSSRYLVKRTGEKVFLECVQDMDHENMFWYRQDPGLGLRLIYFSYDVKMKEKGDIPEGYSVSREKKERFSLILESASTNQTSMYLCASSQTGQGQVNEQFFGPGTRLTVL.

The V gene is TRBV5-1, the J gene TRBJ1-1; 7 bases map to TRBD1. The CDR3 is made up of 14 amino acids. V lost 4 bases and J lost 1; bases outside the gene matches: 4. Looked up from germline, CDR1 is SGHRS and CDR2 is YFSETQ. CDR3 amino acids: CASSGRQGNTEAFF. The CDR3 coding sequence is TGCGCCAGCAGCGGCCGACAGGGGAACACTGAAGCTTTCTTT.

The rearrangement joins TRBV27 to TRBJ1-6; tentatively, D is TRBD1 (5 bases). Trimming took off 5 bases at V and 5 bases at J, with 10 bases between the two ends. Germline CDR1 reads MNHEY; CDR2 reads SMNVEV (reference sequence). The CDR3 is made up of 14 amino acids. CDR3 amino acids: CASSPATDNSPLHF. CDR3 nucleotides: TGTGCCAGCAGTCCCGCGACAGATAATTCACCCCTCCACTTT.

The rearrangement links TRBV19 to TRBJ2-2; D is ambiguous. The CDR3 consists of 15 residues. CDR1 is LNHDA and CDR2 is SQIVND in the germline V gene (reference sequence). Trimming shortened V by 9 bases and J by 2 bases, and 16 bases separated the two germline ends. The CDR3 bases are TGTGCCAGCCGAGCTGGGCTAAGTAACACCGGGGAGCTGTTTTTT. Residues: CASRAGLSNTGELFF.

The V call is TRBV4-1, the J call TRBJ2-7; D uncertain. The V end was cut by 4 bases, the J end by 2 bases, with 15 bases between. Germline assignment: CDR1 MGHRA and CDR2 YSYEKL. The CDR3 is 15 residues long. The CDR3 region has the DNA TGCGCCAGCAGCCCCCTCAGAGGCGGAGCCTACGAGCAGTACTTC. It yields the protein CASSPLRGGAYEQYF.

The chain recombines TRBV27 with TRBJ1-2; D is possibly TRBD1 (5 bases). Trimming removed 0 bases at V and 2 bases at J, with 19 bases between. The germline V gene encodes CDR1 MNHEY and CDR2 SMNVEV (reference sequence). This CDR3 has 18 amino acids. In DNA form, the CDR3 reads TGTGCCAGCAGTTTATCGACTAAGCGGGACGCCCGCAACTATGGCTACACCTTC. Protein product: CASSLSTKRDARNYGYTF.

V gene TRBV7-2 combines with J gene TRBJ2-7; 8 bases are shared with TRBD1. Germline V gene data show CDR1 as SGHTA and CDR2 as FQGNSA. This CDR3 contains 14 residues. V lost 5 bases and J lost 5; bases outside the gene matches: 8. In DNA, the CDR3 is TGTGCCAGCAGCACCCGGACAGGGATAGACGAGCAGTACTTC. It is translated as CASSTRTGIDEQYF.

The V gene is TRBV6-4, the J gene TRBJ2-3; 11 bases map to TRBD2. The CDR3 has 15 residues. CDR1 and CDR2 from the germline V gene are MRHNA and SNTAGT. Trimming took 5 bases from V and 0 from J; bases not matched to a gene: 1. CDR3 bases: TGTGCCAGCAGTCGACTAGCGGGAAGCACAGATACGCAGTATTTT. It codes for CASSRLAGSTDTQYF.

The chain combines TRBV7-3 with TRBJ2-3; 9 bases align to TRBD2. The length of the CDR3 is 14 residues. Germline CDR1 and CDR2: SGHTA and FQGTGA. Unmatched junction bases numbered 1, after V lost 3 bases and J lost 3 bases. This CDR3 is CASSFGLATDTQYF. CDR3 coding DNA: TGTGCCAGCAGCTTCGGACTAGCGACAGATACGCAGTATTTT.

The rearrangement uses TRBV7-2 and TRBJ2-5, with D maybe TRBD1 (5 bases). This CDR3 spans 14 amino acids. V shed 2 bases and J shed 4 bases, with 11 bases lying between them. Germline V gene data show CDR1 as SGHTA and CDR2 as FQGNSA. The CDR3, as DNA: TGTGCCAGCAGCTTAATGGGCAGGGTAGAGACCCAGTACTTC. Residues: CASSLMGRVETQYF.

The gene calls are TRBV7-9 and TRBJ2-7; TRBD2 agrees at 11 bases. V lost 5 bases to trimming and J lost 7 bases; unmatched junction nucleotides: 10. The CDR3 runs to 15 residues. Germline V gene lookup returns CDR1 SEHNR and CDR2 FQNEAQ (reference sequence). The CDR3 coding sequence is TGTGCCAGCAGCGGTCGTAGCGGGAGGGCGGGGGAGCAGTACTTC. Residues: CASSGRSGRAGEQYF.